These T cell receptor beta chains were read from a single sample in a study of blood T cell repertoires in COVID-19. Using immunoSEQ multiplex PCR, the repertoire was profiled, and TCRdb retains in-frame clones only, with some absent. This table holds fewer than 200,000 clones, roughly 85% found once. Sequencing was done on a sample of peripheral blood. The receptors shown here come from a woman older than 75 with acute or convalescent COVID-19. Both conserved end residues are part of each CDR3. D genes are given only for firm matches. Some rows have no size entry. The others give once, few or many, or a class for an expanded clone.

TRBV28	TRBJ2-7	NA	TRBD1	CASSPPGQGVGEQYF	TGTGCCAGCAGCCCACCGGGACAGGGTGTCGGCGAGCAGTACTTC
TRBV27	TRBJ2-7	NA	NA	CASSLGSGYEQYF	TGTGCCAGCAGTTTAGGGTCAGGATACGAGCAGTACTTC
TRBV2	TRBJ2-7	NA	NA	CASSGPLLEQYF	TGTGCCAGCAGTGGTCCGCTACTCGAGCAGTACTTC
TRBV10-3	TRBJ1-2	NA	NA	CAISGDVNYGYTF	TGTGCCATCAGTGGAGATGTTAACTATGGCTACACCTTC
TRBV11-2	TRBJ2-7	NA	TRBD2	CASSLGLAGGYEQYF	TGTGCCAGCAGCTTAGGTTTAGCGGGGGGCTACGAGCAGTACTTC
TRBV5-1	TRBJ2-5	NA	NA	CASTRVEGETQYF	TGCGCCAGCACAAGGGTTGAGGGAGAGACCCAGTACTTC
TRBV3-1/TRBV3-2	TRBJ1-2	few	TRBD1	CASTVRTGEGYTF	TGTGCCAGCACCGTAAGGACAGGGGAAGGCTACACCTTC
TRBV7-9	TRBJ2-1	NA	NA	CASSFGVAGDEQFF	TGTGCCAGCAGCTTTGGGGTCGCGGGCGATGAGCAGTTCTTC
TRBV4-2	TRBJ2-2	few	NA	CASSQDFRASGANTGELFF	TGTGCCAGCAGCCAAGATTTTAGGGCCAGCGGAGCGAACACCGGGGAGCTGTTTTTT
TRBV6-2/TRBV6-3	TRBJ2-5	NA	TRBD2	CASSYGLAGGPGTQYF	TGTGCCAGCAGTTACGGACTAGCGGGAGGGCCGGGGACCCAGTACTTC
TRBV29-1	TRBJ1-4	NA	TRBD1	CSVETGAKGKLFF	TGCAGCGTTGAAACAGGGGCGAAGGGAAAACTGTTTTTT
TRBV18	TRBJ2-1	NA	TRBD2	CASSPRGGENEQFF	TGTGCCAGCTCACCCCGGGGGGGGGAGAATGAGCAGTTCTTC
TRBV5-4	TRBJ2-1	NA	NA	CASSLGGGAASYNEQFF	TGTGCCAGCAGCTTGGGGGGCGGGGCGGCCTCCTACAATGAGCAGTTCTTC
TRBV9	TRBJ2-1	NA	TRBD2	CASRPLAGETVMINEQFF	TGTGCCAGCAGACCTCTAGCGGGAGAGACGGTAATGATAAATGAGCAGTTCTTC
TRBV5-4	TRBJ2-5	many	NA	CASSLGAVPQGTQYF	TGTGCCAGCAGCTTGGGGGCAGTGCCGCAAGGGACCCAGTACTTC
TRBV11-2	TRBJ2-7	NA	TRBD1	CASSFASGTGGYEQYF	TGTGCCAGCAGCTTCGCTTCCGGGACAGGGGGCTACGAGCAGTACTTC
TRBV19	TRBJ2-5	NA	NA	CASSMVLRGASQETQYF	TGTGCCAGTAGTATGGTTTTACGGGGGGCCTCCCAAGAGACCCAGTACTTC
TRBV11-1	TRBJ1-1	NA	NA	CASSLILSTEAFF	TGTGCCAGCAGCTTAATTCTCAGCACTGAAGCTTTCTTT
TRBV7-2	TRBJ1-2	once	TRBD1	CASSLGQGMGYTF	TGTGCCAGCAGCTTGGGACAGGGTATGGGATACACCTTC
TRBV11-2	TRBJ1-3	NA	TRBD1	CASSLRGTASSGNTIYF	TGTGCCAGCAGCTTACGAGGGACAGCGAGCTCTGGAAACACCATATATTTT
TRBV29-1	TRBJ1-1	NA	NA	CSVVGGGTEAFF	TGCAGCGTTGTCGGGGGAGGGACTGAAGCTTTCTTT
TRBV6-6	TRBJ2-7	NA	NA	CASTKQGGEPYEQYF	TGTGCCAGCACCAAACAGGGGGGGGAGCCCTACGAGCAGTACTTC
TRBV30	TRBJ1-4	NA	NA	CAWSQGLGEKLFF	TGTGCCTGGAGCCAGGGGTTGGGTGAAAAACTGTTTTTT
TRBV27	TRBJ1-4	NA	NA	CASSIIATNEKLFF	TGTGCCAGCAGTATTATCGCAACTAATGAAAAACTGTTTTTT
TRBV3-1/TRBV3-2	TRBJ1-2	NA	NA	CASSQDLVTVNYGYTF	TGTGCCAGCAGCCAAGATCTCGTAACAGTTAACTATGGCTACACCTTC
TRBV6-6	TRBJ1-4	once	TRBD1	CASRSQGENEKLFF	TGTGCCAGCAGGTCACAGGGGGAGAATGAAAAACTGTTTTTT
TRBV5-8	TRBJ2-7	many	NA	CASSLGVYYEQYF	TGTGCCAGCAGCTTGGGCGTTTACTACGAGCAGTACTTC
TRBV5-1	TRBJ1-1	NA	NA	CASSLELSTYAEAFF	TGCGCCAGCAGCCTAGAACTCTCGACTTATGCTGAAGCTTTCTTT
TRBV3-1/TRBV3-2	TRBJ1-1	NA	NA	CASSHRTDGEAFF	TGTGCCAGCAGCCACAGGACAGACGGTGAAGCTTTCTTT
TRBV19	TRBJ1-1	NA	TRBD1	CASSQPRGQGAGSTEAFF	TGTGCCAGTAGTCAACCCCGCGGACAGGGGGCAGGTAGCACTGAAGCTTTCTTT
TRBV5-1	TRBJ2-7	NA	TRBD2	CASSLLAGANFYEQYF	TGCGCCAGCAGCTTGTTGGCGGGAGCTAATTTCTACGAGCAGTACTTC
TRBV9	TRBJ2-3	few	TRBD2	CASSPGLDFIPDTQYF	TGTGCCAGCAGCCCGGGACTAGACTTCATCCCAGATACGCAGTATTTT
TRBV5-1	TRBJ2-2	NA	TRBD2	CASSSLAGVDTGELFF	TGCGCCAGCAGCTCCCTAGCGGGAGTTGACACCGGGGAGCTGTTTTTT